Following are 10 T cell receptor beta chains from one sample sequenced in a study of cytomegalovirus exposure and HLA in healthy donors. Primers: 60 Vbeta forward and 13 Jbeta reverse. Sequencing used immunoSEQ multiplex PCR; TCRdb keeps in-frame clones, though not all of them. Among about 120,000 clones, 65% to 85% were seen once, and the ten largest hold approximately 3%. Sample: PBMCs. These receptors originate from a woman between 40 and 50 years old in good health and CMV-seropositive.

This sequence joins TRBV7-6 and TRBJ2-2; D uncertain. V dropped 2 bases and J dropped 0 bases, with 10 bases sitting between them. This CDR3 comprises 16 residues. CDR1 and CDR2 (germline): SGHVS, FNYEAQ. CDR3 amino acids: CASSLTTSPNTGELFF. The CDR3 region has the DNA TGTGCCAGCAGCTTAACGACTTCCCCGAACACCGGGGAGCTGTTTTTT.

This clone was counted a few times. The rearrangement links TRBV5-1 to TRBJ2-6, with 11 bases aligning to TRBD2. Germline loops: CDR1 SGHRS, CDR2 YFSETQ. The CDR3 length is 18 residues. V was pared by 4 bases and J by 0 bases, with 6 bases of the junction left unmatched. DNA for the CDR3: TGCGCCAGCAGCCCACTAGCGGGGGCTGTCTCTGGGGCCAACGTCCTGACTTTC. This encodes CASSPLAGAVSGANVLTF.

The chain recombines TRBV7-2 with TRBJ1-2; maybe TRBD1 (6 bases). V was pared by 6 bases and J by 6 bases, with 14 bases between. Germline V gene lookup returns CDR1 SGHTA and CDR2 FQGNSA. This CDR3 has 13 amino acids. As DNA, the CDR3 is TGTGCCAGCAGAACAGGGATGTTGCATGGCTACACCTTC. Translating it yields CASRTGMLHGYTF.

The chain couples TRBV7-3 to TRBJ2-3, with D uncertain. The CDR3 runs to 12 residues. Looked up from germline, CDR1 is SGHTA and CDR2 is FQGTGA. Trimming stripped 5 bases from V and 3 bases from J, with 6 bases between. CDR3 coding DNA: TGTGCCAGCAGCCCGCGGACAGATACGCAGTATTTT. The encoded protein is CASSPRTDTQYF.

This clone was seen a few times. The chain recombines TRBV28 with TRBJ2-7; 7 bases line up with TRBD2. Germline V gene data show CDR1 as MDHEN and CDR2 as SYDVKM. The CDR3 is 15 amino acids. V gave up 6 bases and J gave up 2 bases; unmatched junction bases: 10. CDR3 nucleotides: TGTGCCAGCAGGTATTCGGGGGGAGCGACCTACGAGCAGTACTTC. Translated, it gives CASRYSGGATYEQYF.

The gene calls are TRBV7-3 and TRBJ1-2, with unresolved D. CDR1 SGHTA and CDR2 FQGTGA come from the germline V gene. The CDR3 totals 13 residues. V was shortened by 2 bases and J by 4 bases, with 8 bases between the two germline ends. CDR3 sequence: CASSLGVGYGYTF. CDR3 nucleotides: TGTGCCAGCAGCTTAGGAGTGGGCTATGGCTACACCTTC.

This clone has only one observation. A junction end diverges from the germline sequence, so it may reflect a read error. V is TRBV4-2 and J is TRBJ1-6, with D perhaps matching TRBD1 (5 bases). Germline V gene sequence: CDR1 LGHNA, CDR2 YNFKEQ. The length of the CDR3 is 15 residues. As DNA, the CDR3 is TGTGCCAACAGCCTGTTCCTAGGGGAGGAAGCTCCCCTCCACTTT. Translated, it gives CANSLFLGEEAPLHF.

This clone was detected once. This chain links TRBV9 with TRBJ1-2; tentatively, D is TRBD1 (6 bases). CDR3 length: 14 residues. CDR1 SGDLS and CDR2 YYNGEE come from the germline V gene. Trimming removed 4 bases from V and 8 bases from J, with 18 bases in between. For the CDR3, the DNA is TGTGCCAGCAGCTCCGGACAGAGCCTAGTAGGCTACACCTTC. Translated: CASSSGQSLVGYTF.

This chain links TRBV30 with TRBJ2-5; possible D gene TRBD1, 6 bases. Germline V gene lookup returns CDR1 GTSNPN and CDR2 SVGIG (reference sequence). Deletions cut 2 bases from V and 1 base from J, with 11 bases between. The CDR3 is made up of 14 amino acids. The CDR3 DNA sequence: TGTGCCTGGAGTCGTGGGGGCAGCCAAGAGACCCAGTACTTC. Its protein is CAWSRGGSQETQYF.

This clone was detected once. This chain uses TRBV11-2 with TRBJ1-2, with TRBD1 matching 8 bases. Germline CDR1 is SGHAT and CDR2 is FQNNGV. Unmatched junction bases numbered 5, after V lost 3 bases and J lost 8 bases. This CDR3 spans 13 amino acids. As DNA, the CDR3 is TGTGCCAGCAGCTTCGGACAGGGTCGAGGCTACACCTTC. Translated, it gives CASSFGQGRGYTF. The full variable domain, with the rest looked up from reference TRBV11-2 and TRBJ1-2, is EAGVAQSPRYKIIEKRQSVAFWCNPISGHATLYWYQQILGQGPKLLIQFQNNGVVDDSQLPKDRFSAERLKGVDSTLKIQPAKLEDSAVYLCASSFGQGRGYTFGSGTRLTVV.